This T cell receptor beta chain was recorded in a study of blood T cell repertoires in COVID-19. The assay was immunoSEQ multiplex PCR, and TCRdb's table has in-frame clones only and misses some. The sample contains roughly 120,000 clones, about 88% of which appear only once. This CDR3 spans 15 amino acids. CDR1 MNHEY and CDR2 SMNVEV come from the germline V gene (reference sequence). Trimming pared 3 bases from V and 10 bases from J, leaving 16 bases between. This sequence was found in a woman aged 70-85 years who had recovered from COVID-19. Sequencing was carried out using peripheral blood. The chain employs TRBV27 and TRBJ1-6, with D unresolved. Here the CDR3 DNA reads TGTGCCAGCAGTTTTTATAGAGGGAGAGACTCACCCCTCCACTTT. Its translation: CASSFYRGRDSPLHF.